The 15 T cell receptor beta chains listed next were all sequenced from one sample in a study of graft-versus-host responses after intestinal transplantation. Some clones are missing from TCRdb's copy, which holds only in-frame ones; the method was immunoSEQ multiplex PCR. The data contain some 40,000 clones, roughly nine tenths of them singletons. The sample was PBMCs, taken 524 days after transplant. These receptors all come from a human patient who received an intestinal transplant, so some T cells may come from the graft donor.

The CDR3: CASSPGTAGNTIYF. CDR3 nucleotide sequence: TGTGCCAGCAGTCCCGGGACTGCCGGAAACACCATATATTTT. The gene calls are TRBV27 and TRBJ1-3; D may be TRBD1 (5 bases). V dropped 5 bases and J dropped 4 bases, with 12 bases sitting between them. This CDR3 is 14 amino acids long. Germline V lookup: CDR1 MNHEY, CDR2 SMNVEV (reference sequence).

The rearrangement uses TRBV29-1 and TRBJ2-3, with 9 bases identical to TRBD1. This CDR3 spans 16 amino acids. Germline V gene lookup returns CDR1 SQVTM and CDR2 ANQGSEA. Germline trimming cut 4 bases from V and 2 bases from J; bases unmatched to any gene: 10. The CDR3 protein is CSVAGLTGGHTDTQYF. In nucleotides, the CDR3 is TGCAGCGTTGCTGGGTTGACAGGGGGACACACAGATACGCAGTATTTT.

This clone was recorded once. The chain employs TRBV19 and TRBJ2-1; 10 bases align to TRBD2. Germline CDR1 LNHDA, CDR2 SQIVND (reference sequence). This CDR3 is 14 amino acids long. V shed 4 bases and J 6 bases; nucleotides not matched to a gene: 3. Here the CDR3 reads CASSRLAGVNEQFF. The CDR3 DNA sequence: TGTGCCAGTAGTAGGCTAGCGGGAGTCAATGAGCAGTTCTTC.

The rearrangement links TRBV12-2 to TRBJ2-4; the D call in the table, TRBD1, was not verified against the DNA. TRBV12-2 is a known pseudogene. The CDR3 spans 21 residues. The CDR3 region is CASRLDGPGTGARASKNIQYF. For the CDR3, the DNA is TGTGCAAGTCGCTTGGATGGACCCGGGACAGGGGCCCGCGCGTCCAAAAACATTCAGTACTTC.

The chain employs TRBV9 and TRBJ1-1, with D possibly TRBD1 on 5 matching bases. The CDR3 runs to 15 residues. Trimming took 0 bases from V and 5 from J, leaving 14 bases between them. The V gene's germline CDR1 is SGDLS and CDR2 YYNGEE. CDR3 region: CASSVGGEGWTEAFF. The CDR3 DNA is TGTGCCAGCAGCGTAGGAGGGGAGGGATGGACTGAAGCTTTCTTT.

J is TRBJ1-1 and V is TRBV4-1; D is perhaps TRBD1 (6 bases). CDR3 length equals 15 residues. Germline V lookup: CDR1 MGHRA, CDR2 YSYEKL. V was trimmed by 0 bases and J by 2 bases, leaving 10 bases between them. The chain's CDR3 is CASSQDRGPNTEAFF. CDR3 sequence (DNA): TGCGCCAGCAGCCAAGATCGGGGGCCTAACACTGAAGCTTTCTTT.

The chain couples TRBV7-8 to TRBJ2-5; 9 bases are a match to TRBD1. CDR1 is SGHVS, CDR2 FQNEAQ, per germline. J lost 3 bases, V lost 3 bases, and 11 bases had no gene match. This CDR3 has 17 residues. The CDR3, as DNA: TGTGCCAGCAGCTTGCTGGGACCGGGACAGGGTGAAGAGACCCAGTACTTC. Translated, it gives CASSLLGPGQGEETQYF.

The gene calls are TRBV28 and TRBJ2-1, with D maybe TRBD2 (6 bases). V lost 6 bases to trimming and J lost 3 bases, with 18 bases between them. The CDR3 sequence is 16 residues long. Per the germline V gene, CDR1 is MDHEN and CDR2 is SYDVKM. The CDR3 reads CASRSRAAGNYNEQFF. CDR3 coding DNA: TGTGCCAGCAGGTCTCGTGCTGCGGGGAACTACAATGAGCAGTTCTTC.

The V and J genes are TRBV29-1 and TRBJ1-6; D is ambiguous. Between the trimmed V and J ends, which lost 2 bases and 5 bases, there was a span of 7 bases. CDR3 length equals 13 residues. Germline assignment: CDR1 SQVTM and CDR2 ANQGSEA. The CDR3 DNA reads TGCAGCGTTGAAACGGGCAATAATTCACCCCTCCACTTT. Translating it yields CSVETGNNSPLHF.

This clone has a single count. The chain links TRBV27 to TRBJ1-2; D call uncertain. Germline assignment: CDR1 MNHEY and CDR2 SMNVEV (reference sequence). The CDR3 consists of 14 residues. Trimming removed 5 bases at V and 8 bases at J, with 18 bases between. The CDR3 spells CASSPGSPPAGYTF. As DNA, the CDR3 is TGTGCCAGCAGTCCTGGCAGCCCGCCCGCGGGCTACACCTTC.

The chain couples TRBV9 to TRBJ2-1; TRBD1 or TRBD2 may be the D gene (5 bases each). The germline gives CDR1 SGDLS, CDR2 YYNGEE. Trimming pared 5 bases from V and 0 bases from J, leaving 9 bases between. This CDR3 has 14 amino acids. The CDR3 DNA sequence: TGTGCCAGCAGTTCGGGGCCCTCCTACAATGAGCAGTTCTTC. This encodes CASSSGPSYNEQFF.

The chain is built from TRBV28 and TRBJ1-4; 7 nucleotides match TRBD1. V was pared by 3 bases and J by 6 bases, with 4 bases of the junction left unmatched. Germline-derived CDR1 and CDR2 are MDHEN and SYDVKM. The CDR3 is 14 residues long. CDR3 bases: TGTGCCAGCAGTTTGACAGGGTGGGATGAAAAACTGTTTTTT. The encoded protein is CASSLTGWDEKLFF.

This sequence joins TRBV11-2 and TRBJ2-3; D ambiguous. The CDR3 extends over 18 amino acids. Trimming shortened V by 1 base and J by 0 bases, and 17 bases separated the two germline ends. Germline V gene lookup returns CDR1 SGHAT and CDR2 FQNNGV. CDR3 in amino acids: CASSLVMSPRSSTDTQYF. Here the CDR3 DNA reads TGTGCCAGCAGCTTAGTTATGTCCCCGCGGTCTAGCACAGATACGCAGTATTTT.

The chain combines TRBV6-5 with TRBJ2-1; TRBD2 agrees at 8 bases. The trim removed 4 bases at V and 3 bases at J, leaving 5 bases unmatched. Germline-derived CDR1 and CDR2 are MNHEY and SVGAGI. The CDR3 contains 15 residues. The CDR3 protein is CASSFLSGNYNEQFF. The CDR3, as DNA: TGTGCCAGCAGTTTCCTTAGCGGGAACTACAATGAGCAGTTCTTC.

The gene calls are TRBV5-6 and TRBJ2-5; 8 positions match TRBD2. The V and J ends lost 4 bases and 0 bases, in that order; junction bases with no gene match: 2. This CDR3 is 14 amino acids long. Germline CDR1 SGHDT, CDR2 YYEEEE. CDR3 region: CASSTGLDQETQYF. CDR3 nucleotide sequence: TGTGCCAGCAGCACGGGACTAGACCAAGAGACCCAGTACTTC.